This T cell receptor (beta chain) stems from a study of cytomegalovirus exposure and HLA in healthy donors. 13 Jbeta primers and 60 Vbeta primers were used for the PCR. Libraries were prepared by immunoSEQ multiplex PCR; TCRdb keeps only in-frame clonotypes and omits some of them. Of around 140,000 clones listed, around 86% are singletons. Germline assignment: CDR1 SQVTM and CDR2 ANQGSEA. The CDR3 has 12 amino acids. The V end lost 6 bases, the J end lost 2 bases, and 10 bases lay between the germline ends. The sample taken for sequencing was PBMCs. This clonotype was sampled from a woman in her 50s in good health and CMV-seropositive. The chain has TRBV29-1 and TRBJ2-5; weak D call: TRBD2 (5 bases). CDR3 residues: CSVDTRQETQYF. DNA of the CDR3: TGCAGCGTAGACACTAGGCAAGAGACCCAGTACTTC.